What follows are 29 T cell receptor beta chains derived from one specimen sequenced in a study of spatial heterogeneity in lung cancer. One entry per CDR3 protein results from TCRdb running MiXCR on the 5' RACE reads. The sample carries fewer than 20,000 distinct CDR3 sequences, around 19% recorded once. Stated time point: sample taken at primary tumor resection. Unsorted whole RNA of tumor, nontumor lung or frozen PBMC was sequenced. Here the sequenced sample was PBMCs, taken at surgery. The origin of the receptors is a male donor with early-stage non-small cell lung cancer.

The chain uses TRBV2 and TRBJ2-2; possible D gene TRBD1, 5 bases. Germline V gene data show CDR1 as SNHLY and CDR2 as FYNNEI. V was clipped by 7 bases and J by 5 bases, with 17 bases between them. The CDR3 length is 15 residues. The CDR3: CASTPGPGRTGELFF. CDR3 DNA: TGTGCCAGCACTCCGGGTCCAGGGCGTACCGGGGAGCTGTTTTTT.

The CDR3 sequence is CASSSTRGGVFSGANVLTF. The CDR3 DNA is TGTGCCAGCAGCTCCACCAGGGGCGGGGTTTTCTCTGGGGCCAACGTCCTGACTTTC. The V gene is TRBV11-2, the J gene TRBJ2-6; D may correspond to TRBD1 or TRBD2 (6 bases each). The V end lost 4 bases, the J end lost 0 bases, and 19 bases lay between the germline ends. The length of the CDR3 is 19 residues. Looked up from germline, CDR1 is SGHAT and CDR2 is FQNNGV.

In its sample, this clonotype was seen many times. The CDR3 region is CASSLSGGKTGELFF. CDR3 DNA sequence: TGTGCCAGCAGCCTCTCCGGGGGGAAAACCGGGGAGCTGTTTTTT. This chain connects TRBV7-8 to TRBJ2-2, with 7 bases matching TRBD2. This CDR3 is built from 15 residues. Germline CDR1 and CDR2: SGHVS and FQNEAQ. The ends lost 5 bases at V and 5 bases at J; junction bases unmatched: 8. The full variable domain, in which reference TRBV7-8 and TRBJ2-2 provide the parts outside the CDR3, is GAGVSQSPRYKVAKRGQDVALRCDPISGHVSLFWYQQALGQGPEFLTYFQNEAQLDKSGLPSDRFFAERPEGSVSTLKIQRTQQEDSAVYLCASSLSGGKTGELFFGEGSRLTVL.

Ten or more counts support this clonotype. This chain uses TRBV7-3 with TRBJ2-5; weak D call: TRBD2 (6 bases). Looked up from germline, CDR1 is SGHTA and CDR2 is FQGTGA. V was trimmed by 8 bases and J by 4 bases, leaving 14 bases between them. CDR3 length: 13 amino acids. The CDR3 coding sequence is TGTGCCAGCTCAAACGCCGGGGGAGAGACCCAGTACTTC. It specifies CASSNAGGETQYF.

Within the sample, this clonotype is medium-sized. The chain has TRBV6-1 and TRBJ2-7; D may be TRBD2 (5 bases). V was clipped by 5 bases and J by 3 bases, with 17 bases between them. This CDR3 is built from 15 residues. Per the germline V gene, CDR1 is MNHNS and CDR2 is SASEGT. CDR3 DNA: TGTGCCAGCAGTACGGAATTGGGGAGCTACTACGAGCAGTACTTC. As protein: CASSTELGSYYEQYF.

This clonotype was observed many times. The chain is built from TRBV6-1 and TRBJ1-1; no reliable D call. The CDR3 spans 12 residues. CDR1 is MNHNS, CDR2 SASEGT, per germline. The V and J ends lost 1 base and 10 bases respectively, with 10 bases between them. CDR3 nucleotide sequence: TGTGCCAGCAGTGAAGAAGGGCTGGTAGCTTTCTTT. Its protein is CASSEEGLVAFF.

As concerns this clonotype: Being one base from a much bigger clone, this may be a read error. V and J are TRBV20-1 and TRBJ2-2; TRBD1 matches 9 bases. There are 14 residues in the CDR3. The germline V gene encodes CDR1 DFQATT and CDR2 SNEGSKA (reference sequence). Here the CDR3 DNA reads TGCAGTGCCCCGGGACAGGGTAACACCGGGGAGCCGTTTTTT. The encoded protein is CSAPGQGNTGEPFF.

This chain joins TRBV10-3 and TRBJ1-5; 8 nucleotides line up with TRBD1. Germline CDR1 is ENHRY and CDR2 is SYGVKD. J was trimmed by 0 bases and V by 10 bases; bases with no gene match: 14. The CDR3 length is 17 residues. CDR3 sequence (DNA): TGTGCCACTCGCGGACAGGGAGGTGAATATAGCAATCAGCCCCAGCATTTT. Encoded protein: CATRGQGGEYSNQPQHF.

This clonotype was counted a few times. The chain is built from TRBV19 and TRBJ1-2; 9 bases agree with TRBD1. The CDR3 is 17 residues long. V lost 5 bases, J lost 4 bases, and 14 bases stayed unmatched. Germline CDR1 LNHDA, CDR2 SQIVND (reference sequence). The CDR3 loop is CASSPNPAQGAIYGYTF. Here the CDR3 DNA reads TGTGCCAGTAGTCCTAACCCCGCACAGGGGGCAATCTATGGCTACACCTTC.

The chain recombines TRBV7-9 with TRBJ2-5; TRBD2 agrees at 8 bases. V dropped 0 bases and J dropped 1; count of bases not matched to a gene: 4. The CDR3 extends over 16 amino acids. Germline CDR1 SEHNR, CDR2 FQNEAQ (reference sequence). The CDR3 DNA reads as TGTGCCAGCAGCTTAGCGTGGCGGGGGGCCCAAGAGACCCAGTACTTC. This translates into CASSLAWRGAQETQYF. The whole variable domain, remainder taken from reference TRBV7-9 and TRBJ2-5, is DTGVSQNPRHKITKRGQNVTFRCDPISEHNRLYWYRQTLGQGPEFLTYFQNEAQLEKSRLLSDRFSAERPKGSFSTLEIQRTEQGDSAMYLCASSLAWRGAQETQYFGPGTRLLVL.

The V gene is TRBV13, the J gene TRBJ2-1; D might be TRBD1 or TRBD2, each matching 5 bases. The CDR3 is 13 residues long. In germline, CDR1 is PRHDT, CDR2 FYEKMQ (reference sequence). V was shortened by 0 bases and J by 7 bases, with 7 bases between the two germline ends. CDR3 in amino acids: CASSLGGDNEQFF. The CDR3 DNA sequence: TGTGCCAGCAGCTTAGGGGGGGATAATGAGCAGTTCTTC.

The rearrangement links TRBV12-2 to TRBJ2-1; the listed D gene, TRBD1, was not tested against the DNA. TRBV12-2 is a known pseudogene. The CDR3 runs to 18 residues. The CDR3 DNA follows: TGTGCAAGTCGCTTGACGAATCTGGGGGGTGCCTCCTGGAATGAGCAGTTCTTC. Encoded protein: CASRLTNLGGASWNEQFF.

The chain employs TRBV7-9 and TRBJ1-5; D perhaps matches TRBD1 (6 bases). CDR1 and CDR2 from the germline V gene are SEHNR and FQNEAQ (reference sequence). The CDR3 is 15 amino acids. V was clipped by 5 bases and J by 5 bases, with 16 bases between them. CDR3 in DNA: TGTGCCAGCAGCGAGGGGGGCAGGGAAGATCAGCCCCAGCATTTT. The encoded protein is CASSEGGREDQPQHF.

This clonotype showed up many times. The J gene is TRBJ2-7, the V gene TRBV10-3; weak D call: TRBD1 (5 bases). The ends were cut back, 10 bases at V and 3 bases at J, with 19 bases in the middle. The CDR3 spans 14 residues. In germline, CDR1 is ENHRY, CDR2 SYGVKD. The CDR3 DNA reads as TGTGCCACCACCCTTGGGCAGGGCTACTACGAGCAGTACTTC. As protein: CATTLGQGYYEQYF.

Many counts were recorded for this clonotype. The chain has TRBV19 and TRBJ2-2; D call uncertain. This CDR3 contains 13 residues. Per germline, CDR1 LNHDA and CDR2 SQIVND (reference sequence). V was trimmed by 3 bases and J by 6 bases, leaving 8 bases between them. The CDR3: CASSISQAGELFF. The DNA of the CDR3 is TGTGCCAGTAGTATTAGCCAAGCCGGGGAGCTGTTTTTT. The whole variable domain, remainder taken from reference TRBV19 and TRBJ2-2, is DGGITQSPKYLFRKEGQNVTLSCEQNLNHDAMYWYRQDPGQGLRLIYYSQIVNDFQKGDIAEGYSVSREKKESFPLTVTSAQKNPTAFYLCASSISQAGELFFGEGSRLTVL.

The V call is TRBV5-1, the J call TRBJ1-4, with a tentative D call TRBD1 (5 bases). Germline V gives CDR1 SGHRS, CDR2 YFSETQ. CDR3 size: 14 residues. V lost 0 bases to trimming and J lost 8 bases, with 11 bases between them. CDR3: CASSLGDRSEKLFF. Here the CDR3 DNA reads TGCGCCAGCAGCTTGGGGGACCGCTCGGAAAAACTGTTTTTT.

Sample share makes this clonotype medium-sized. The V call is TRBV20-1, the J call TRBJ1-1; D remains ambiguous. CDR3 length equals 14 residues. The V end lost 1 base, the J end lost 1 base, and 10 bases lay between the germline ends. Germline CDR1 reads DFQATT; CDR2 reads SNEGSKA (reference sequence). The CDR3 is CSARVEGTNTEAFF. The CDR3 DNA follows: TGCAGTGCTAGAGTGGAGGGAACGAACACTGAAGCTTTCTTT.

The genes are TRBV5-1 and TRBJ1-2; 11 bases are shared with TRBD1. This CDR3 has 14 residues. The trim removed 6 bases at V and 6 bases at J, leaving 7 bases unmatched. Germline CDR1 and CDR2: SGHRS and YFSETQ. The CDR3 protein is CASNLGTGGHGYTF. The CDR3 DNA is TGCGCCAGCAATCTTGGGACAGGGGGACATGGCTACACCTTC.

This clonotype occurred many times. The chain recombines TRBV7-9 with TRBJ2-1; the D is unclear. From germline, CDR1 is SEHNR and CDR2 FQNEAQ (reference sequence). The CDR3 contains 13 residues. The ends were cut back, 1 base at V and 10 bases at J, with 11 bases in the middle. The CDR3 sequence: CASSLGGAAEQFF. CDR3 DNA: TGTGCCAGCAGCTTAGGCGGTGCGGCGGAGCAGTTCTTC.

In this sample, this clonotype turned up many times. This sequence joins TRBV20-1 and TRBJ1-6; D not certain. The CDR3 spans 15 residues. V lost 2 bases to trimming and J lost 8 bases, with 16 bases between them. From germline, CDR1 is DFQATT and CDR2 SNEGSKA (reference sequence). CDR3 DNA sequence: TGCAGTGCTAGACCGGGGTACGGGCCCGATTCACCCCTCCACTTT. Amino acids: CSARPGYGPDSPLHF.

This clonotype was found many times. This chain links TRBV28 with TRBJ1-5; tentatively, D is TRBD1 (5 bases). Germline CDR1 is MDHEN and CDR2 is SYDVKM. V shed 2 bases and J shed 2 bases, with 13 bases lying between them. The CDR3 covers 16 residues. Here the CDR3 reads CASSLGGQGGNQPQHF. Here the CDR3 DNA reads TGTGCCAGCAGTTTAGGCGGGCAGGGCGGCAATCAGCCCCAGCATTTT.

The J gene is TRBJ2-6, the V gene TRBV5-1; D remains unclear. The germline V gene encodes CDR1 SGHRS and CDR2 YFSETQ. The V end was cut by 2 bases, the J end by 1 base, with 7 bases between. This CDR3 comprises 15 residues. The CDR3 protein is CASSLRGSGANVLTF. CDR3 bases: TGCGCCAGCAGCTTAAGAGGTTCTGGGGCCAACGTCCTGACTTTC.

This clonotype was seen ten or more times. This chain uses TRBV5-8 with TRBJ1-1, with TRBD1 matching 9 bases. The CDR3 has 16 residues. After removal of 4 bases from V and 0 bases from J, the junction contained 7 bases not matched to a gene. CDR1 SGHTS and CDR2 YDEGEE come from the germline V gene. The CDR3 protein is CASSLDRGSMNTEAFF. The CDR3 nucleotides read TGTGCCAGCAGCCTGGACAGGGGATCGATGAACACTGAAGCTTTCTTT. Full variable domain (outside the CDR3, taken from reference TRBV5-8 and TRBJ1-1): EAGVTQSPTHLIKTRGQQATLRCSPISGHTSVYWYQQALGLGLQFLLWYDEGEERNRGNFPPRFSGRQFPNYSSELNVNALELEDSALYLCASSLDRGSMNTEAFFGQGTRLTVV.

CDR3 nucleotide sequence: TGTGCCAGCAGCCTACCCGGGACGGGGGGACCCGAGCAGTACTTC. Its translation: CASSLPGTGGPEQYF. This sequence joins TRBV7-9 and TRBJ2-7; 7 bases are a match to TRBD2. After removal of 5 bases from V and 6 bases from J, the junction contained 13 bases not matched to a gene. Germline CDR1 SEHNR, CDR2 FQNEAQ (reference sequence). The CDR3 totals 15 residues.

This clonotype was recorded at least ten times. This chain connects TRBV6-5 to TRBJ1-5; D gene unclear. CDR1 and CDR2 (germline): MNHEY, SVGAGI. V shed 7 bases and J shed 2 bases, with 15 bases lying between them. This CDR3 has 15 residues. CDR3 loop: CASKQTTWGNQPQHF. CDR3 in DNA: TGTGCCAGCAAACAAACTACCTGGGGCAATCAGCCCCAGCATTTT.

This clonotype was seen a single time. This chain joins TRBV3-1 and TRBJ1-2, with TRBD1 as a possible D gene (6 bases). Trimming left V 0 bases short and J 4 bases short, with 12 bases between. Germline V gene lookup returns CDR1 LGHDT and CDR2 YNNKEL (reference sequence). This CDR3 has 15 residues. Here the CDR3 reads CASSQDPRDIYGYTF. The CDR3 DNA reads as TGTGCCAGCAGCCAAGATCCCCGGGACATCTATGGCTACACCTTC.

This clonotype was picked up many times. The J gene is TRBJ2-7, the V gene TRBV23-1, with D perhaps given as TRBD1 or TRBD2 (5 bases each). TRBV23-1 is reported as an ORF; its role is uncertain. The CDR3 extends over 13 amino acids. Trimming pared 9 bases from V and 3 bases from J, leaving 15 bases between. The CDR3 spells CARGVQDHYEQYF. The CDR3 DNA follows: TGCGCCAGGGGGGTCCAGGACCACTACGAGCAGTACTTC.

The chain carries TRBV18 and TRBJ2-1, with D possibly matching TRBD1 (6 bases). Germline V gives CDR1 KGHSH, CDR2 LQKENI. V was pared by 3 bases and J by 8 bases, with 17 bases between. This CDR3 spans 15 amino acids. CDR3 amino acids: CASSPPGLGGYEQFF. The CDR3 DNA reads TGTGCCAGCTCACCTCCAGGACTTGGGGGCTATGAGCAGTTCTTC.

The sample holds many counts of this clonotype. In DNA, the CDR3 is TGTGCCAGCTCACCAGACAGGGATCAGCCCCAGCATTTT. This sequence encodes CASSPDRDQPQHF. V gene TRBV18 combines with J gene TRBJ1-5; 7 bases are a match to TRBD1. Germline CDR1 reads KGHSH; CDR2 reads LQKENI. After removal of 2 bases from V and 5 bases from J, the junction contained 0 bases not matched to a gene. The CDR3 sequence is 13 residues long.